This T cell receptor (beta chain) was retrieved from a study of CD8+CD57+ T cells in acquired aplastic anemia. Looking at the study overall: Sorted cells (CD4+ and CD8+) yielded DNA amounts that averaged 3.2 ug. Healthy donor sequencing depth: 9 million to 10.8 million CD4+, 11 million to 14 million CD8+ reads.

The CDR3 contains 15 residues. Trimming left V 0 bases short and J 4 bases short, with 10 bases between. Per germline, CDR1 SGDLS and CDR2 YYNGEE. Study-level results: Overlapping CD8+ CDR3 repertoires of patients and controls contained approximately 28 shared sequences. Patients and controls were not found to differ significantly in CD8+ Simpson's diversity.

This clonotype appeared many times. The antigen is undetermined. CDR3 and TCR beta VDJ profiling relied on a genomic DNA template. From the reads, TCRdb called clonotypes with MiXCR, one entry per CDR3 protein. The sample has 400,000 to 450,000 distinct CDR3 sequences; 55% to 75% are singletons. The TCR comes from a human donor in good health, serving as a control. This chain uses TRBV9 with TRBJ2-2; possible D gene TRBD2, 6 bases. Sequencing used sorted CD4+, CD8+, or CD8+CD57+ T cells (not recorded which) from PBMCs. The CDR3 coding sequence is TGTGCCAGCAGCGTAGCTCGGGGGTTCACCGGGGAGCTGTTTTTT. This translates into CASSVARGFTGELFF.